The 29 T cell receptor beta chains below were found in one sample sequenced in a study of blood T cell repertoires in COVID-19. The method was immunoSEQ multiplex PCR; TCRdb's version includes in-frame clones alone and lacks a portion of them. The sample lists 90,000 or so clones; less than 90% were seen once. Input material: peripheral blood. The receptors come from a human donor in a cohort sampled during active COVID-19.

The chain uses TRBV5-4 and TRBJ2-3; 10 nucleotides align to TRBD1. Germline CDR1 is SGHNT and CDR2 is YYREEE (reference sequence). CDR3 length: 15 residues. After removal of 4 bases from V and 4 bases from J, the junction contained 6 bases not matched to a gene. The DNA of the CDR3 is TGTGCCAGCAGCGACAGGGGGCGCGAGCCAGATACGCAGTATTTT. Amino acid sequence: CASSDRGREPDTQYF.

This chain uses TRBV12-3 or TRBV12-4 with TRBJ1-2; D is undetermined. Trimming stripped 3 bases from V and 4 bases from J, with 6 bases between. CDR3 length: 12 amino acids. The CDR3 sequence: CASSFPGYGYTF. Written as DNA, the CDR3 is TGTGCCAGCAGTTTCCCCGGCTATGGCTACACCTTC.

V is TRBV29-1 and J is TRBJ1-2; D is undetermined. Per germline, CDR1 SQVTM and CDR2 ANQGSEA. The V gene lost 4 bases and the J gene lost 4 bases, with 16 bases spanning the gap. The CDR3 is made up of 14 amino acids. The CDR3 sequence: CSVGVLGSSYGYTF. The DNA of the CDR3 is TGCAGCGTTGGCGTCCTCGGGAGTTCCTATGGCTACACCTTC.

This clone was seen just once. The J gene is TRBJ2-7, the V gene TRBV7-3; D ambiguous. Trimming stripped 6 bases from V and 3 bases from J, with 18 bases between. The CDR3 contains 15 residues. From germline, CDR1 is SGHTA and CDR2 FQGTGA. CDR3 DNA sequence: TGTGCCAGCAGAAAAACGGGTGGCGAAATCTACGAGCAGTACTTC. Encoded protein: CASRKTGGEIYEQYF.

The genes are TRBV28 and TRBJ1-6, with D perhaps matching TRBD1 (6 bases). Germline V gene sequence: CDR1 MDHEN, CDR2 SYDVKM. CDR3 size: 16 residues. V was shortened by 4 bases and J by 0 bases, with 10 bases between the two germline ends. The CDR3 region is CASSSQGSSYNSPLHF. The CDR3 region has the DNA TGTGCCAGCAGTTCGCAGGGGAGCTCCTATAATTCACCCCTCCACTTT.

The rearrangement uses TRBV27 and TRBJ1-6; TRBD1 matches at 8 bases. Germline V gene lookup returns CDR1 MNHEY and CDR2 SMNVEV (reference sequence). Trimming cost V 5 bases and J 6 bases; bases outside gene matches: 6. The CDR3 contains 15 residues. The CDR3 loop reads CASSPSRGLNSPLHF. The DNA of the CDR3 is TGTGCCAGCAGTCCCAGCAGGGGGCTTAATTCACCCCTCCACTTT.

The chain is built from TRBV14 and TRBJ2-5; D may be TRBD1 (5 bases). The CDR3 runs 15 residues. V shed 3 bases and J shed 7 bases, with 18 bases lying between them. CDR1 SGHDN and CDR2 FVKESK come from the germline V gene. The CDR3 sequence is CASSHSTIAQGTQYF. CDR3 DNA: TGTGCCAGCAGCCATTCAACGATAGCTCAGGGGACCCAGTACTTC.

This rearrangement joins TRBV28 to TRBJ1-4; D gene uncertain. Germline values: CDR1 MDHEN, CDR2 SYDVKM. V shed 8 bases and J shed 3 bases, with 10 bases lying between them. The CDR3 spans 13 residues. CDR3 residues: CASLELANEKLFF. DNA for the CDR3: TGTGCCAGCCTGGAGCTTGCTAATGAAAAACTGTTTTTT.

The chain couples TRBV6-6 to TRBJ1-1; no clear D. The CDR3 length is 15 residues. V was shortened by 5 bases and J by 2 bases, with 15 bases between the two germline ends. The germline gives CDR1 MNHNY, CDR2 SVGAGI (reference sequence). The CDR3 region has the DNA TGTGCCAGCAGTCCCCCGGGAGGGCTCAACACTGAAGCTTTCTTT. It translates to CASSPPGGLNTEAFF.

V usage is TRBV7-2 and J usage is TRBJ1-2, with 8 bases lining up with TRBD1. Losses at the gene ends were 2 bases for V and 3 bases for J; bases not matched to a gene: 2. The germline CDR1 and CDR2 sequences are SGHTA and FQGNSA. The CDR3 is 14 amino acids. The CDR3 reads CASSLQGAYYGYTF. The CDR3 nucleotides are TGTGCCAGCAGCTTACAGGGGGCTTACTATGGCTACACCTTC.

The CDR3 protein is CASSLRPSGTGEQYF. The CDR3 nucleotides read TGTGCCAGCAGTCTAAGGCCCTCGGGGACTGGGGAGCAGTACTTC. V is TRBV27 and J is TRBJ2-7; D may be TRBD2 (6 bases). The CDR3 loop spans 15 amino acids. V lost 5 bases and J 7 bases, leaving 21 bases between the germline ends. The V gene's germline CDR1 is MNHEY and CDR2 SMNVEV (reference sequence).

V usage is TRBV18 and J usage is TRBJ2-2; 8 bases line up with TRBD1. Per the germline V gene, CDR1 is KGHSH and CDR2 is LQKENI. The CDR3 is 16 residues long. Germline trimming cut 4 bases from V and 1 base from J; bases unmatched to any gene: 5. The CDR3 region has the DNA TGTGCCAGCTCACTCACGACAGGGGTGAACACCGGGGAGCTGTTTTTT. This encodes CASSLTTGVNTGELFF.

This clone was observed a handful of times. This rearrangement joins TRBV7-6 to TRBJ2-2; D may be TRBD2 (5 bases). The CDR3 spans 19 residues. Germline CDR1 is SGHVS and CDR2 is FNYEAQ. V dropped 6 bases and J dropped 5 bases, with 28 bases sitting between them. CDR3 nucleotide sequence: TGTGCCAGCAGGTCCCCCCAGCGAGAGGGCGGCGAGCGAACCGGGGAGCTGTTTTTT. It translates to CASRSPQREGGERTGELFF.

The rearrangement uses TRBV18 and TRBJ2-5; 9 nucleotides match TRBD1. The junction had 7 bases not matched to a gene; V was cut back by 5 bases and J by 3 bases. CDR3 length: 15 amino acids. From germline, CDR1 is KGHSH and CDR2 LQKENI. The CDR3 is CASSGGTGTEETQYF. DNA of the CDR3: TGTGCCAGCTCAGGAGGGACAGGGACTGAAGAGACCCAGTACTTC.

The chain uses TRBV29-1 and TRBJ2-7; 9 bases are shared with TRBD2. This CDR3 has 13 amino acids. The V and J ends lost 6 bases and 0 bases, in that order; junction bases with no gene match: 3. Germline lookup yields CDR1 SQVTM and CDR2 ANQGSEA. CDR3 region: CSVGTSNSYEQYF. In nucleotides, the CDR3 is TGCAGCGTGGGGACTAGCAACTCCTACGAGCAGTACTTC.

This clone was seen a single time. The rearrangement joins TRBV19 to TRBJ2-2, with TRBD2 identical over 8 bases. This CDR3 is built from 18 residues. CDR1 and CDR2 from the germline V gene are LNHDA and SQIVND (reference sequence). With 3 bases clipped from V and 7 bases from J, the junction kept 16 bases outside the gene matches. The CDR3 here is CASSIGVRLASAGGELFF. The CDR3 DNA sequence: TGTGCCAGTAGTATTGGCGTGCGACTAGCGTCCGCGGGCGGGGAGCTGTTTTTT.

V gene TRBV28 combines with J gene TRBJ1-2, with 8 bases identical to TRBD1. V was pared by 6 bases and J by 4 bases, with 7 bases of the junction left unmatched. CDR1 is MDHEN and CDR2 is SYDVKM in the germline V gene. CDR3 length equals 14 residues. CDR3 loop: CASSPGGRIYGYTF. CDR3 nucleotide sequence: TGTGCCAGCAGCCCAGGGGGCAGGATCTATGGCTACACCTTC.

In nucleotides, the CDR3 is TGTGCCAGCAGCATAACGGGGAACACTGAAGCTTTCTTT. It yields the protein CASSITGNTEAFF. The chain has TRBV12-3 or TRBV12-4 and TRBJ1-1; D uncertain. With 6 bases removed from V and 1 base from J, the gap between germline ends came to 9 bases. The CDR3 is 13 residues long.

This chain joins TRBV19 and TRBJ2-3; 9 nucleotides line up with TRBD2. The CDR3 covers 17 residues. Germline V CDR1 and CDR2: LNHDA, SQIVND (reference sequence). Trimming at V came to 5 bases and at J to 6 bases, leaving 15 bases not matched to a gene. CDR3 coding DNA: TGTGCCAGTAGTGGGCTGCGGGCTAGCGGGGTAGAGGATACGCAGTATTTT. It specifies CASSGLRASGVEDTQYF. Combining the CDR3 with reference TRBV19 and TRBJ2-3 gives the whole variable domain DGGITQSPKYLFRKEGQNVTLSCEQNLNHDAMYWYRQDPGQGLRLIYYSQIVNDFQKGDIAEGYSVSREKKESFPLTVTSAQKNPTAFYLCASSGLRASGVEDTQYFGPGTRLTVL.

The genes are TRBV11-2 and TRBJ1-2; D possibly corresponds to TRBD1 (6 bases). The CDR3 covers 13 residues. In germline, CDR1 is SGHAT, CDR2 FQNNGV. V was shortened by 2 bases and J by 8 bases, with 12 bases between the two germline ends. The CDR3: CASSLSQGIGYTF. In DNA, the CDR3 is TGTGCCAGCAGCTTATCTCAGGGGATCGGCTACACCTTC.

This rearrangement joins TRBV18 to TRBJ1-1; D is unresolved. There are 11 residues in the CDR3. Germline V gene data show CDR1 as KGHSH and CDR2 as LQKENI. The V end lost 3 bases, the J end lost 8 bases, and 7 bases lay between the germline ends. The CDR3 bases are TGTGCCAGCTCACCGTGGGCAGAAGCTTTCTTT. This gives the protein CASSPWAEAFF.

The rearrangement joins TRBV9 to TRBJ2-5, with TRBD2 identical over 11 bases. Germline CDR1 is SGDLS and CDR2 is YYNGEE. Losses at the gene ends were 0 bases for V and 5 bases for J; bases not matched to a gene: 3. The CDR3 totals 15 residues. The CDR3 coding sequence is TGTGCCAGCAGCGTAGGGTCTAGCGGGAGGGAGACCCAGTACTTC. Encoded protein: CASSVGSSGRETQYF.

This rearrangement joins TRBV5-1 to TRBJ2-7; D is perhaps TRBD1 (5 bases). The CDR3 loop spans 14 amino acids. Per the germline V gene, CDR1 is SGHRS and CDR2 is YFSETQ. The V end lost 1 base, the J end lost 0 bases, and 8 bases lay between the germline ends. The CDR3 DNA follows: TGCGCCAGCAGCTTGCTCCAGGGCTCCTACGAGCAGTACTTC. This gives the protein CASSLLQGSYEQYF.

The rearrangement uses TRBV3-1 (or the pseudogene TRBV3-2) and TRBJ2-5; perhaps TRBD2 as D (7 bases). The CDR3 has 14 residues. CDR1 and CDR2 (germline): LGHDT, YNNKEL (reference sequence). Trimming shortened V by 6 bases and J by 1 base, and 12 bases separated the two germline ends. DNA of the CDR3: TGTGCCAGCAGTTACGGGGGGCCCCAAGAGACCCAGTACTTC. It yields the protein CASSYGGPQETQYF.

The chain has TRBV7-3 and TRBJ2-1; 10 nucleotides line up with TRBD2. V shed 2 bases, J shed 6 bases, and the junction held 4 bases outside the gene matches. The CDR3 is made up of 15 amino acids. Germline loops: CDR1 SGHTA, CDR2 FQGTGA. CDR3 nucleotides: TGTGCCAGCAGCTTAGCGCTAGCGGGGGTCAATGAGCAGTTCTTC. As protein: CASSLALAGVNEQFF.

V is TRBV10-3 and J is TRBJ2-6, with D perhaps TRBD1 (5 bases). The CDR3 loop spans 17 amino acids. Germline CDR1 and CDR2: ENHRY and SYGVKD. Trimming cost V 0 bases and J 0 bases, with 9 bases left between them. CDR3 nucleotides: TGTGCCATCAGTGAGTCCCAGGGTACCTCTGGGGCCAACGTCCTGACTTTC. Protein: CAISESQGTSGANVLTF.

This rearrangement joins TRBV30 to TRBJ2-7; tentatively, D is TRBD1 (5 bases). This CDR3 region has 12 residues. Germline CDR1 and CDR2: GTSNPN and SVGIG (reference sequence). Trimming stripped 2 bases from V and 6 bases from J, with 11 bases between. CDR3 sequence reads: CAWSPQVTEQYF. The CDR3 nucleotides are TGTGCCTGGAGTCCACAGGTGACCGAGCAGTACTTC.

The chain links TRBV6-1 to TRBJ2-7; 8 nucleotides agree with TRBD1. Unmatched junction bases numbered 8, after V lost 1 base and J lost 0 bases. The CDR3 consists of 17 residues. Germline values: CDR1 MNHNS, CDR2 SASEGT. The CDR3 region is CASSEVPGDRISYEQYF. Written as DNA, the CDR3 is TGTGCCAGCAGTGAAGTTCCAGGGGACAGGATCTCCTACGAGCAGTACTTC.

This chain's CDR3 is CASSPQRDSGGEKLFF. The CDR3 DNA reads TGTGCCAGTAGTCCCCAGAGGGACAGCGGGGGTGAAAAACTGTTTTTT. The genes are TRBV19 and TRBJ1-4; 7 bases match TRBD1. CDR1 and CDR2 (germline): LNHDA, SQIVND (reference sequence). The J segment lost 7 bases and the V segment lost 5 bases, leaving 13 bases of the junction unmatched. The CDR3 has 16 residues. The whole variable domain, filled in from reference TRBV19 and TRBJ1-4, reads DGGITQSPKYLFRKEGQNVTLSCEQNLNHDAMYWYRQDPGQGLRLIYYSQIVNDFQKGDIAEGYSVSREKKESFPLTVTSAQKNPTAFYLCASSPQRDSGGEKLFFGSGTQLSVL.